The 16 T cell receptor beta chains presented below share a single source sample, sequenced in a study of blood T cell repertoires in COVID-19. The repertoire was sequenced with immunoSEQ multiplex PCR; TCRdb's copy has only in-frame clones and lacks some. The sample lists about 72,000 clones, 65% to 90% occurring once. Material: peripheral blood. Receptors were obtained from a man between 65 and 85 years old with active or convalescent COVID-19.

J is TRBJ2-7 and V is TRBV2; weak D call: TRBD2 (5 bases). Per germline, CDR1 SNHLY and CDR2 FYNNEI. Trimming stripped 5 bases from V and 2 bases from J, with 16 bases between. CDR3 length: 15 amino acids. The CDR3 coding sequence is TGTGCCAGCAGTCTCCCAAGGACTTCCCCCTACGAGCAGTACTTC. It is translated as CASSLPRTSPYEQYF. Variable domain in full (rest from reference TRBV2 and TRBJ2-7): EPEVTQTPSHQVTQMGQEVILRCVPISNHLYFYWYRQILGQKVEFLVSFYNNEISEKSEIFDDQFSVERPDGSNFTLKIRSTKLEDSAMYFCASSLPRTSPYEQYFGPGTRLTVT.

The chain employs TRBV2 and TRBJ2-2; tentatively, D is TRBD2 (6 bases). Germline loops: CDR1 SNHLY, CDR2 FYNNEI. V lost 1 base and J lost 6, with 12 bases in between. This CDR3 has 15 amino acids. Written as DNA, the CDR3 is TGTGCCAGCAGTGAAGGGGGAGGCGGGTCCGGGGAGCTGTTTTTT. Protein sequence: CASSEGGGGSGELFF.

This clone was counted a single time. The V and J genes are TRBV6-1 and TRBJ1-2; 11 positions agree with TRBD1. In germline, CDR1 is MNHNS, CDR2 SASEGT. The CDR3 totals 16 residues. V trimming: 0 bases; J trimming: 5 bases; junction bases outside the gene matches: 5. The CDR3 DNA follows: TGTGCCAGCAGTGAAGCTTTCGGACAGGGGGCTTATGGCTACACCTTC. Translation gives CASSEAFGQGAYGYTF.

The J gene is TRBJ1-3, the V gene TRBV5-6; D gene ambiguous. Germline lookup yields CDR1 SGHDT and CDR2 YYEEEE. CDR3 size: 15 residues. The V and J ends lost 0 bases and 2 bases respectively, with 9 bases between them. The CDR3 region is CASSLAGETGNTIYF. In DNA, the CDR3 is TGTGCCAGCAGCTTGGCTGGGGAGACTGGAAACACCATATATTTT.

The chain recombines TRBV18 with TRBJ2-1; D is ambiguous. This CDR3 has 13 residues. The V gene lost 2 bases and the J gene lost 8 bases, with 10 bases spanning the gap. Germline CDR1 KGHSH, CDR2 LQKENI. CDR3 region: CASSPEATYEQFF. The CDR3 DNA is TGTGCCAGCTCACCAGAAGCAACCTATGAGCAGTTCTTC.

CDR3 DNA sequence: TGTGCCAGCAGTATTACAGGGAAACAAGAGACCCAGTACTTC. Its protein is CASSITGKQETQYF. The V gene is TRBV2, the J gene TRBJ2-5; D might be TRBD1 (6 bases). V dropped 5 bases and J dropped 2 bases, with 12 bases sitting between them. The CDR3 has 14 residues. From germline, CDR1 is SNHLY and CDR2 FYNNEI.

The chain recombines TRBV15 with TRBJ1-1; 8 positions agree with TRBD1. Germline values: CDR1 LNHNV, CDR2 YYDKDF (reference sequence). Trimming at V came to 3 bases and at J to 4 bases, leaving 7 bases not matched to a gene. The CDR3 contains 15 residues. CDR3 residues: CATSRGGQGGTEAFF. CDR3 DNA sequence: TGTGCCACCAGCAGGGGTGGACAGGGCGGCACTGAAGCTTTCTTT. Full variable domain (rest looked up from reference TRBV15 and TRBJ1-1): DAMVIQNPRYQVTQFGKPVTLSCSQTLNHNVMYWYQQKSSQAPKLLFHYYDKDFNNEADTPDNFQSRRPNTSFCFLDIRSPGLGDTAMYLCATSRGGQGGTEAFFGQGTRLTVV.

V and J are TRBV5-1 and TRBJ2-7, with 9 positions matching TRBD2. Germline V CDR1 and CDR2: SGHRS, YFSETQ. Trimming took 5 bases from V and 0 from J; bases not matched to a gene: 9. The CDR3 loop spans 16 amino acids. The CDR3 DNA reads TGCGCCAGCAGACGCCAAGCGGGAGGCAGCTCCTACGAGCAGTACTTC. The encoded protein is CASRRQAGGSSYEQYF.

The V gene is TRBV30, the J gene TRBJ2-3, with TRBD2 matching over 11 bases. Per the germline V gene, CDR1 is GTSNPN and CDR2 is SVGIG (reference sequence). With V trimmed by 4 bases and J by 1 base, 1 base remained unmatched. The CDR3 consists of 14 residues. CDR3 amino acids: CAWTLAGGTDTQYF. The DNA of the CDR3 is TGTGCCTGGACACTAGCGGGAGGCACAGATACGCAGTATTTT. The variable domain in full, with the rest retrieved from reference TRBV30 and TRBJ2-3, is SQTIHQWPATLVQPVGSPLSLECTVEGTSNPNLYWYRQAAGRGLQLLFYSVGIGQISSEVPQNLSASRPQDRQFILSSKKLLLSDSGFYLCAWTLAGGTDTQYFGPGTRLTVL.

This sequence joins TRBV7-9 and TRBJ2-1; 12 nucleotides line up with TRBD2. After removal of 5 bases from V and 8 bases from J, the junction contained 7 bases not matched to a gene. The V gene's germline CDR1 is SEHNR and CDR2 FQNEAQ (reference sequence). CDR3 length: 15 residues. In DNA form, the CDR3 reads TGTGCCAGCAGCGCCAGGACTAGCGGGAAGCATGAGCAGTTCTTC. Protein: CASSARTSGKHEQFF. Together with reference TRBV7-9 and TRBJ2-1, the CDR3 gives the full variable domain: DTGVSQNPRHKITKRGQNVTFRCDPISEHNRLYWYRQTLGQGPEFLTYFQNEAQLEKSRLLSDRFSAERPKGSFSTLEIQRTEQGDSAMYLCASSARTSGKHEQFFGPGTRLTVL.

The CDR3 coding sequence is TGTGCCAGCAGTTTACCGACAGGACCCTATGGCTACACCTTC. This encodes CASSLPTGPYGYTF. This chain links TRBV28 with TRBJ1-2; a possible D gene is TRBD1 (6 bases). Germline-derived CDR1 and CDR2 are MDHEN and SYDVKM. This CDR3 comprises 14 residues. Trimming pared 2 bases from V and 4 bases from J, leaving 11 bases between.

The chain uses TRBV27 and TRBJ1-3; D gene ambiguous. V lost 4 bases to trimming and J lost 0 bases, with 4 bases between them. CDR3 length: 13 residues. Germline CDR1 reads MNHEY; CDR2 reads SMNVEV (reference sequence). CDR3 in amino acids: CASSYNSGNTIYF. DNA of the CDR3: TGTGCCAGCAGTTATAACTCTGGAAACACCATATATTTT.

This clone has a single count. The V gene is TRBV30, the J gene TRBJ1-1, with D possibly TRBD1 on 5 matching bases. The germline V and J ends were trimmed by 1 base and 1 base, with 13 bases remaining between them. From germline, CDR1 is GTSNPN and CDR2 SVGIG (reference sequence). CDR3 size: 15 residues. The DNA for the CDR3 is TGTGCCTGGAGTGGGAAAACTACAGGGAACACTGAAGCTTTCTTT. Translating it yields CAWSGKTTGNTEAFF.

This clone has more than one count but fewer than ten. The rearrangement links TRBV5-1 to TRBJ2-5; 7 nucleotides match TRBD2. The CDR3 sequence is 15 residues long. The ends lost 3 bases at V and 5 bases at J; junction bases unmatched: 10. Germline-derived CDR1 and CDR2 are SGHRS and YFSETQ. In DNA, the CDR3 is TGCGCCAGCAGCTCGACTAGCACGGGTTGGGAGACCCAGTACTTC. Encoded protein: CASSSTSTGWETQYF.

J is TRBJ1-6 and V is TRBV2; the D is unclear. The CDR3 covers 16 residues. V was shortened by 0 bases and J by 10 bases, with 16 bases between the two germline ends. Germline V lookup: CDR1 SNHLY, CDR2 FYNNEI. The CDR3, as DNA: TGTGCCAGCAGTGAAGCGAGTCCGAACGCGGGGTCACCCCTCCACTTT. This gives the protein CASSEASPNAGSPLHF.

The chain uses TRBV7-9 and TRBJ2-1; TRBD1 matches at 7 bases. The V segment lost 10 bases and the J segment 7 bases; nucleotides outside the gene matches: 10. From germline, CDR1 is SEHNR and CDR2 FQNEAQ (reference sequence). The CDR3 totals 13 residues. In DNA form, the CDR3 reads TGTGCCACCTCGGGACAGACGCGGAATGAGCAGTTCTTC. This encodes CATSGQTRNEQFF.